A selection of T cell receptor beta chains follows, all from one sample in a study of cytomegalovirus exposure and HLA in healthy donors. TCRdb keeps only in-frame clones here, not all; method: immunoSEQ multiplex PCR. The repertoire holds around 160,000 clones, with around 83% as singletons. Specimen: PBMCs. The receptors originated from a man in his fifties or sixties in good health and CMV-seropositive. The CDR3 runs from the conserved cysteine through the conserved F or W. A D gene is named only where the DNA matches it firmly. Not every row has a clone size; where given, it reads once, few, many or a size class.

clone_size: .; v_call: TRBV7-2; d_call: TRBD2; j_call: TRBJ2-7; cdr3_nt: TGTGCCAGCAGCTTAAGGACTAGCGGGGGGTTTCCCTACGAGCAGTACTTC; cdr3_aa: CASSLRTSGGFPYEQYF
clone_size: .; v_call: TRBV30; d_call: TRBD2; j_call: TRBJ2-3; cdr3_nt: TGTGCCTGGAGGACTAGCGGAAGCACAGATACGCAGTATTTT; cdr3_aa: CAWRTSGSTDTQYF
clone_size: few; v_call: TRBV6-5; d_call: TRBD1; j_call: TRBJ2-7; cdr3_nt: TGTGCCAGCAGACCCCCGGACAGGGTCTACGAGCAGTACTTC; cdr3_aa: CASRPPDRVYEQYF
clone_size: once; v_call: TRBV5-1; d_call: TRBD1; j_call: TRBJ1-1; cdr3_nt: TGCGCCAGCAGCCCGGGACAGGGGGTGGGTGAAGCTTTCTTT; cdr3_aa: CASSPGQGVGEAFF
clone_size: .; v_call: TRBV6-5; d_call: TRBD1; j_call: TRBJ2-7; cdr3_nt: TGTGCCAGCAGTTACGCCGGGACAGGGTATGACGAGCAGTACTTC; cdr3_aa: CASSYAGTGYDEQYF
clone_size: few; v_call: TRBV10-3; d_call: .; j_call: TRBJ2-7; cdr3_nt: TGTGCCATTTCCACAGGGGAGGCAAATGAGCAGTACTTC; cdr3_aa: CAISTGEANEQYF
clone_size: .; v_call: TRBV2; d_call: TRBD1; j_call: TRBJ2-7; cdr3_nt: TGTGCCAGCAGTGCCGCCCCCGGGACAGGGGTTAGGAGGGGGTCCTACGAGCAGTACTTC; cdr3_aa: CASSAAPGTGVRRGSYEQYF
clone_size: .; v_call: TRBV5-1; d_call: .; j_call: TRBJ2-2; cdr3_nt: TGCGCCAGCAGCTTGAGACAGGCGAGCACCGGGGAGCTGTTTTTT; cdr3_aa: CASSLRQASTGELFF
clone_size: .; v_call: TRBV13; d_call: TRBD1; j_call: TRBJ1-2; cdr3_nt: TGTGCCAGCAGCTTTCGACCGGGACAGACCTATGGCTACACCTTC; cdr3_aa: CASSFRPGQTYGYTF
clone_size: .; v_call: TRBV6-5; d_call: .; j_call: TRBJ2-5; cdr3_nt: TGTGCCAGCAGTGGGACACCCTTACAAGAGACCCAGTACTTC; cdr3_aa: CASSGTPLQETQYF
clone_size: .; v_call: TRBV4-1; d_call: TRBD1; j_call: TRBJ2-7; cdr3_nt: TGCGCCAGCAGCCAAAGGGACAGGGGAGACTACGAGCAGTACTTC; cdr3_aa: CASSQRDRGDYEQYF
clone_size: .; v_call: TRBV5-6; d_call: .; j_call: TRBJ1-4; cdr3_nt: TGTGCCAGCAGCTTGAGGGGCAATAATGAAAAACTGTTTTTT; cdr3_aa: CASSLRGNNEKLFF
clone_size: .; v_call: TRBV28; d_call: .; j_call: TRBJ2-7; cdr3_nt: TGTGCCAGCAGCCCAACGGCAAGACTCTACGAGCAGTACTTC; cdr3_aa: CASSPTARLYEQYF
clone_size: .; v_call: TRBV28; d_call: TRBD1; j_call: TRBJ2-5; cdr3_nt: TGTGCCAGCAGCGGGGACAGGGGAGCGACCCAGTACTTC; cdr3_aa: CASSGDRGATQYF
clone_size: .; v_call: TRBV7-3; d_call: TRBD1; j_call: TRBJ2-2; cdr3_nt: TGTGCCAGCAGCTCTCCAGGACAGGGGTCCGGGGAGCTGTTTTTT; cdr3_aa: CASSSPGQGSGELFF
clone_size: .; v_call: TRBV7-2; d_call: .; j_call: TRBJ2-6; cdr3_nt: TGTGCCAGCAGCTTAGCGCCGGGGTCTGGGGCCAACGTCCTGACTTTC; cdr3_aa: CASSLAPGSGANVLTF
clone_size: .; v_call: TRBV6-5; d_call: TRBD2; j_call: TRBJ2-7; cdr3_nt: TGTGCCAGCAGGGGACTAGCGGGAGATCGGTACGAGCAGTACTTC; cdr3_aa: CASRGLAGDRYEQYF
clone_size: .; v_call: TRBV5-1; d_call: TRBD1; j_call: TRBJ2-2; cdr3_nt: TGCGCCAGCAGCATAACTCCGGGACAGATGACAACCGGGGAGCTGTTTTTT; cdr3_aa: CASSITPGQMTTGELFF
clone_size: few; v_call: TRBV10-3; d_call: .; j_call: TRBJ2-3; cdr3_nt: TGTGCCATCTCAGGGTCTGGCACAGATACGCAGTATTTT; cdr3_aa: CAISGSGTDTQYF
clone_size: .; v_call: TRBV28; d_call: TRBD2; j_call: TRBJ2-7; cdr3_nt: TGTGCCAGCACTCAAGCGGGACTGCTTTACGAGCAGTACTTC; cdr3_aa: CASTQAGLLYEQYF
clone_size: .; v_call: TRBV11-2; d_call: TRBD1; j_call: TRBJ2-7; cdr3_nt: TGTGCCGACCTTATGACAGGGGATGAGATCGGATGCGAGCAGTACTTC; cdr3_aa: CADLMTGDEIGCEQYF
clone_size: .; v_call: TRBV4-2; d_call: .; j_call: TRBJ2-3; cdr3_nt: TGTGCCAGCAGCCAATCCGACACCAATACGCAGTATTTT; cdr3_aa: CASSQSDTNTQYF
clone_size: once; v_call: TRBV28; d_call: TRBD1; j_call: TRBJ1-2; cdr3_nt: TGTGCCAGCAGTTTATCCAGGGGGCTCACTGGCTACACCTTC; cdr3_aa: CASSLSRGLTGYTF
clone_size: .; v_call: TRBV19; d_call: TRBD2; j_call: TRBJ2-4; cdr3_nt: TGTGCCAGTAGTATCGGATCTAGCGGGGGGAGATACATTCAGTACTTC; cdr3_aa: CASSIGSSGGRYIQYF
clone_size: few; v_call: TRBV30; d_call: .; j_call: TRBJ2-7; cdr3_nt: TGTGCCTGGAGTGTCGAGGGCTACGAGCAGTACTTC; cdr3_aa: CAWSVEGYEQYF
clone_size: .; v_call: TRBV28; d_call: TRBD1; j_call: TRBJ2-7; cdr3_nt: TGTGCCAGCTCGCTCGGGACAGGCCTTGGCGAGCAGTACTTC; cdr3_aa: CASSLGTGLGEQYF
clone_size: .; v_call: TRBV6-5; d_call: .; j_call: TRBJ2-3; cdr3_nt: TGTGCCAGCAGTTACTGGACTGGCGATACGCAGTATTTT; cdr3_aa: CASSYWTGDTQYF
clone_size: .; v_call: TRBV27; d_call: .; j_call: TRBJ2-1; cdr3_nt: TGTGCCAGCAGTTTTGTGAGGGCGGAGGGAGGAGGCAATGAGCAGTTCTTC; cdr3_aa: CASSFVRAEGGGNEQFF
clone_size: .; v_call: TRBV7-2; d_call: TRBD1; j_call: TRBJ1-2; cdr3_nt: TGTGCCAGCAGCCCACAGGGGAGAGGAGGCTACACCTTC; cdr3_aa: CASSPQGRGGYTF